This T cell receptor (beta chain) derives from a study of T cell responses to AZD1222 COVID-19 vaccine. Whole-study findings and limits: Receipt of two AZD1222 doses was followed by a rise in Spike-specific TCR breadth and depth.

TCRdb's table, derived via immunoSEQ multiplex PCR, lists solely in-frame clones and lacks some. The sample yields 100,000 to 150,000 clones, 75% to 90% seen once. With regard to this clone: Its specificity is not known.

This CDR3 region has 14 residues. Germline lookup yields CDR1 SGHTA and CDR2 FQGTGA. V shed 2 bases and J shed 4 bases, with 10 bases lying between them. The clonotype was recovered from an adult who received the AZD1222 COVID-19 vaccine. This chain links TRBV7-3 with TRBJ2-3; D ambiguous. The sample in question was peripheral blood, obtained 28 days after the second AZD1222 dose. The CDR3 bases are TGTGCCAGCAGCTTACGGTCAAGTCCAGATACGCAGTATTTT. This encodes CASSLRSSPDTQYF. Drawing the rest from reference TRBV7-3 and TRBJ2-3, the complete variable domain is GAGVSQTPSNKVTEKGKYVELRCDPISGHTALYWYRQSLGQGPEFLIYFQGTGAADDSGLPNDRFFAVRPEGSVSTLKIQRTERGDSAVYLCASSLRSSPDTQYFGPGTRLTVL.